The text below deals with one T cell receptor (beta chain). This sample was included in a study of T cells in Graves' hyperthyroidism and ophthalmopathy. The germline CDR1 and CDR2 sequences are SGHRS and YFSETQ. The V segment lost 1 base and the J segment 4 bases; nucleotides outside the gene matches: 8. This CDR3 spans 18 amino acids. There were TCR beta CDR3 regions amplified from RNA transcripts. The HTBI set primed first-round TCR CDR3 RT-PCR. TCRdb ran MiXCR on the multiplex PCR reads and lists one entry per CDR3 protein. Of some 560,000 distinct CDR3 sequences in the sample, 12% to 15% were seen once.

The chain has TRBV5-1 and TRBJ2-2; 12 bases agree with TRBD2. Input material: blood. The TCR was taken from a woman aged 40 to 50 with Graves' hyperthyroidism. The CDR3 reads CASSLSLTSGSSTGELFF. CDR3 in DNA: TGCGCCAGCAGCTTGAGTCTGACTAGCGGGAGTAGCACCGGGGAGCTGTTTTTT. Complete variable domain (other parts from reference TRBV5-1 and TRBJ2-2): KAGVTQTPRYLIKTRGQQVTLSCSPISGHRSVSWYQQTPGQGLQFLFEYFSETQRNKGNFPGRFSGRQFSNSRSEMNVSTLELGDSALYLCASSLSLTSGSSTGELFFGEGSRLTVL.